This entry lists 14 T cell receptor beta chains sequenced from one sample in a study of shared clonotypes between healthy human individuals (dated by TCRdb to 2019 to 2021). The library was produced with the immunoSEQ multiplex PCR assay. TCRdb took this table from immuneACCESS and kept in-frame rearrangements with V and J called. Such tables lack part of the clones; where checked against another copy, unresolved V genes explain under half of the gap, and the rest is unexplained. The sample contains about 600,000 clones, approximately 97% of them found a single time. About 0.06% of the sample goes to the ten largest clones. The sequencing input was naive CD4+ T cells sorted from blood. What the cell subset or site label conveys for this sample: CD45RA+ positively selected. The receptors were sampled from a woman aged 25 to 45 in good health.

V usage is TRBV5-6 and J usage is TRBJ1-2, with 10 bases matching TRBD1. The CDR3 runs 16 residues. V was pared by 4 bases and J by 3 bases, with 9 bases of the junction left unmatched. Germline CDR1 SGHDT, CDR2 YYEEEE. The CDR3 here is CASSPTGTGDHYGYTF. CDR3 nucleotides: TGTGCCAGCAGCCCAACCGGGACAGGGGACCACTATGGCTACACCTTC.

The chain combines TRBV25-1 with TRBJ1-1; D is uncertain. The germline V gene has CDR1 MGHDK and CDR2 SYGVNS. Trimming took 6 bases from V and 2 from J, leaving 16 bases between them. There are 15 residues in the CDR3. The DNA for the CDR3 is TGTGCCAGCAGGGGTCCGGGTCCCCGAAACACTGAAGCTTTCTTT. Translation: CASRGPGPRNTEAFF.

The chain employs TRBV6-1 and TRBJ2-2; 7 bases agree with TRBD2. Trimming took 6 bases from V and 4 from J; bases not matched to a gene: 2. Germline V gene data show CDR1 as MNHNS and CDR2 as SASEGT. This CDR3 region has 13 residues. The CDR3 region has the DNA TGTGCCAGCAGGGGGACTATCACCGGGGAGCTGTTTTTT. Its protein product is CASRGTITGELFF.

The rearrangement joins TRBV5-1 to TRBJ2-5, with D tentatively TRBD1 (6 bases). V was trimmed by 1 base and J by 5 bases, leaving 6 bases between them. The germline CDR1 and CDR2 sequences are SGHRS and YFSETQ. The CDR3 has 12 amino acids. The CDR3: CASSLQGETQYF. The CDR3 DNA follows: TGCGCCAGCAGCTTGCAGGGGGAGACCCAGTACTTC.

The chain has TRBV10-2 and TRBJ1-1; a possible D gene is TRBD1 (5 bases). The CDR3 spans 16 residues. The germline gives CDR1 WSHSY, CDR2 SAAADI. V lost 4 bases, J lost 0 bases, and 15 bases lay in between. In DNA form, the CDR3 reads TGCGCCAGCAGTGCTGGGGGGGGTTTTATGAACACTGAAGCTTTCTTT. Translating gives CASSAGGGFMNTEAFF.

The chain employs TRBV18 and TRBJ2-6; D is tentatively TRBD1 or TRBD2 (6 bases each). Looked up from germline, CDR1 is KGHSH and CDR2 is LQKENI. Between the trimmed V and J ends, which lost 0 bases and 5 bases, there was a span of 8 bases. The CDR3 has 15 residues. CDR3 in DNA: TGTGCCAGCTCACCACCGGGGGGCTGGGCCAACGTCCTGACTTTC. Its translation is CASSPPGGWANVLTF.

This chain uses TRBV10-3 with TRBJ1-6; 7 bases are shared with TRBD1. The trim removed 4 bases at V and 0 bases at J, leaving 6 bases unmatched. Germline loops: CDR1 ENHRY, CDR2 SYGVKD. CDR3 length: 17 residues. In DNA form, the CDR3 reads TGTGCCATCAGTGGCGGAACAGGGGCCTCCTATAATTCACCCCTCCACTTT. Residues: CAISGGTGASYNSPLHF.

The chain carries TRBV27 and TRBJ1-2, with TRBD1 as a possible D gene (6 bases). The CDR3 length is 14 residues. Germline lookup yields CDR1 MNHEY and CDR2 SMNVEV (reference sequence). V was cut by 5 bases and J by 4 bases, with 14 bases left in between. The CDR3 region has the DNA TGTGCCAGCAGTCCTGGACGGGGGGCCTATGGCTACACCTTC. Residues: CASSPGRGAYGYTF.

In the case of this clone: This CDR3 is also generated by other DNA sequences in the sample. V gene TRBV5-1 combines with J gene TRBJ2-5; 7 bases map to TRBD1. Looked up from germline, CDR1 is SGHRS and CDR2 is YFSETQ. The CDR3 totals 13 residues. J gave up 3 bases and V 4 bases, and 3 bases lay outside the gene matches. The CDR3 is CASSPTGEETQYF. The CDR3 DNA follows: TGCGCCAGCAGCCCCACAGGGGAAGAGACCCAGTACTTC.

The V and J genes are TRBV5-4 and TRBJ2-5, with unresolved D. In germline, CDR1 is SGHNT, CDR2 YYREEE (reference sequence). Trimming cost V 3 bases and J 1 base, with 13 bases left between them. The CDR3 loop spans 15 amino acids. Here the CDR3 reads CASSSEIASQETQYF. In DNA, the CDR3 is TGTGCCAGCAGCTCGGAGATTGCCAGCCAAGAGACCCAGTACTTC.

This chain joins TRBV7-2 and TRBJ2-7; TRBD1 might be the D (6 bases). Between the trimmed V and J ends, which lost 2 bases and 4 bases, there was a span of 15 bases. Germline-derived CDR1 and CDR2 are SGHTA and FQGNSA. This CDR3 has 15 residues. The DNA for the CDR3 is TGTGCCAGCAGCTTAATTGAGGGGGTTACTTACGAGCAGTACTTC. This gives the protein CASSLIEGVTYEQYF.

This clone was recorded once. The CDR3 here is CAIRTGVADTQYF. DNA for the CDR3: TGTGCCATCCGGACAGGAGTAGCGGATACGCAGTATTTT. The chain couples TRBV10-3 to TRBJ2-3; 7 nucleotides agree with TRBD1. CDR1 is ENHRY and CDR2 is SYGVKD in the germline V gene. The CDR3 loop spans 13 amino acids. V was clipped by 8 bases and J by 6 bases; unmatched bases: 8.

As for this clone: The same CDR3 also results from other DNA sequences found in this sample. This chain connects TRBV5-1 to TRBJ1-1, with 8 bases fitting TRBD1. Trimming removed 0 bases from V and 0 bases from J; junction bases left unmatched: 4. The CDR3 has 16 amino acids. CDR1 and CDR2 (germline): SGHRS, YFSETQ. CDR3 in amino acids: CASSLARDRLNTEAFF. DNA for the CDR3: TGCGCCAGCAGCTTGGCCCGGGACAGGCTGAACACTGAAGCTTTCTTT.

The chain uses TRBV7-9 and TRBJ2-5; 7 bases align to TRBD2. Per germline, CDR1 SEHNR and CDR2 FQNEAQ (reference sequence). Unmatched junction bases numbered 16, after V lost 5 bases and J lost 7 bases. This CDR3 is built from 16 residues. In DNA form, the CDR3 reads TGTGCCAGCAGCCCCAGGGAGAGCGGGATGGTTGGGACCCAGTACTTC. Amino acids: CASSPRESGMVGTQYF.